The 19 T cell receptor beta chains below come from one sample, sequenced in a study of T cells after yellow fever vaccination. MiXCR was run by TCRdb on the 5' RACE reads, yielding one entry per CDR3 protein. The sample has 280,000 or so distinct CDR3 sequences; roughly 9% are singletons. The sample in question was CD4+ T cells sorted from PBMCs, obtained 5 days after the yellow fever booster vaccination. These receptors all stem from a man aged 18 to 30 who received the YFV17D yellow fever vaccine.

J is TRBJ2-1 and V is TRBV11-3; D tentatively reads TRBD1 or TRBD2 (7 bases each). Germline loops: CDR1 SGHNT, CDR2 YENEEA. The V and J ends lost 5 bases and 7 bases respectively, with 15 bases between them. CDR3 length: 14 residues. CDR3 protein: CASSPGGAMNEQFF. In DNA form, the CDR3 reads TGTGCCAGCAGCCCAGGGGGGGCTATGAATGAGCAGTTCTTC.

The rearrangement uses TRBV5-6 and TRBJ1-2; 7 nucleotides agree with TRBD1. The CDR3 loop spans 15 amino acids. The V gene's germline CDR1 is SGHDT and CDR2 YYEEEE. The J segment lost 5 bases and the V segment lost 0 bases, leaving 7 bases of the junction unmatched. CDR3 region: CASSLGDRRGYGYTF. The CDR3 DNA is TGTGCCAGCAGCTTGGGGGACAGAAGAGGGTATGGCTACACCTTC.

The chain has TRBV6-5 and TRBJ2-1, with 9 positions matching TRBD1. V shed 4 bases and J 3 bases; nucleotides not matched to a gene: 7. Germline V gene lookup returns CDR1 MNHEY and CDR2 SVGAGI. The CDR3 sequence is 16 residues long. The CDR3: CASSLISGQGYNEQFF. CDR3 nucleotide sequence: TGTGCCAGCAGTTTAATTTCGGGACAGGGCTACAATGAGCAGTTCTTC.

The chain carries TRBV5-1 and TRBJ2-6; a possible D gene is TRBD2 (5 bases). V lost 7 bases to trimming and J lost 4 bases, with 24 bases between them. The CDR3 has 18 residues. CDR1 is SGHRS and CDR2 is YFSETQ in the germline V gene. CDR3 coding DNA: TGCGCCAGCGGGGTCGGTCTGGGCTCTGGGAGAGGGGCCAACGTCCTGACTTTC. As protein: CASGVGLGSGRGANVLTF.

A few counts support this clonotype. The V call is TRBV24-1, the J call TRBJ2-5; D might be TRBD1 or TRBD2, each matching 6 bases. This CDR3 spans 15 amino acids. With 2 bases removed from V and 5 bases from J, the gap between germline ends came to 14 bases. CDR1 KGHDR and CDR2 SFDVKD come from the germline V gene. DNA of the CDR3: TGTGCCACCAGTGATTCCTCAGGGGCGGGGGAGACCCAGTACTTC. Its protein product is CATSDSSGAGETQYF.

This chain links TRBV5-1 with TRBJ1-1, with TRBD1 identical over 9 bases. V was clipped by 4 bases and J by 2 bases; unmatched bases: 9. Germline-derived CDR1 and CDR2 are SGHRS and YFSETQ. The CDR3 has 16 residues. The CDR3 loop reads CASSQTPTGGNTEAFF. The CDR3 bases are TGCGCCAGCAGCCAGACCCCGACAGGGGGAAACACTGAAGCTTTCTTT.

This clonotype was counted ten times or more. V usage is TRBV5-1 and J usage is TRBJ1-1; 8 bases are a match to TRBD1. The CDR3 runs to 13 residues. Germline CDR1 is SGHRS and CDR2 is YFSETQ. After removal of 4 bases from V and 10 bases from J, the junction contained 9 bases not matched to a gene. The CDR3 DNA reads as TGCGCCAGCAGCCCCGGACAGGGTGTTCGAGCTTTCTTT. Translation: CASSPGQGVRAFF. The full variable domain, completed using reference TRBV5-1 and TRBJ1-1, is KAGVTQTPRYLIKTRGQQVTLSCSPISGHRSVSWYQQTPGQGLQFLFEYFSETQRNKGNFPGRFSGRQFSNSRSEMNVSTLELGDSALYLCASSPGQGVRAFFGQGTRLTVV.

This sequence joins TRBV15 and TRBJ1-1; the D is unclear. The CDR3 consists of 12 residues. V was clipped by 4 bases and J by 3 bases, with 6 bases between them. Per germline, CDR1 LNHNV and CDR2 YYDKDF (reference sequence). CDR3 coding DNA: TGTGCCACCAGCATGGGTTACACTGAAGCTTTCTTT. Encoded protein: CATSMGYTEAFF.

A word on this clonotype: This may be a read error: a much more frequent sequence differs by one nucleotide. The chain has TRBV2 and TRBJ2-3, with D maybe TRBD2 (5 bases). Per the germline V gene, CDR1 is SNHLY and CDR2 is FYNNEI. The CDR3 runs 13 residues. The CDR3 here is CASIQSGTDTEYF. The CDR3 bases are TGTGCCAGCATCCAGAGCGGCACAGATACGGAGTATTTT.

V and J are TRBV2 and TRBJ2-2; TRBD1 matches 8 bases. Germline values: CDR1 SNHLY, CDR2 FYNNEI. The CDR3 sequence is 14 residues long. J was trimmed by 4 bases and V by 8 bases; bases with no gene match: 6. The CDR3 protein is CASSWTGPTGELFF. DNA for the CDR3: TGTGCCAGCTCCTGGACAGGGCCCACCGGGGAGCTGTTTTTT.

In this sample, this clonotype turned up once. This chain links TRBV4-3 with TRBJ2-3; TRBD2 is a possible D gene (5 bases). Germline V gene data show CDR1 as LGHNA and CDR2 as YSLEER. The CDR3 extends over 14 amino acids. V lost 4 bases, J lost 4 bases, and 12 bases lay in between. The CDR3 DNA follows: TGCGCCAGCAGCCCACGGGGAAACGCAGATACGCAGTATTTT. Protein product: CASSPRGNADTQYF.

This clonotype was observed many times. The chain recombines TRBV4-2 with TRBJ2-1; D could derive from TRBD1 or TRBD2 (5 bases each). Between the trimmed V and J ends, which lost 0 bases and 3 bases, there was a span of 9 bases. This CDR3 contains 15 residues. The V gene's germline CDR1 is LGHNA and CDR2 YNFKEQ. CDR3 residues: CASSQDQRGYNEQFF. CDR3 coding DNA: TGTGCCAGCAGCCAAGACCAGAGGGGCTACAATGAGCAGTTCTTC.

This clonotype was counted only a few times. The CDR3 bases are TGCGCCAGCAGCTTCGGTCTGAGTGTAGATGGCTACACCTTC. Its translation: CASSFGLSVDGYTF. The V gene is TRBV5-1, the J gene TRBJ1-2; D unclear. Germline V CDR1 and CDR2: SGHRS, YFSETQ. The CDR3 totals 14 residues. Deletions cut 2 bases from V and 6 bases from J, with 14 bases between.

This clonotype was recorded at least ten times. The gene calls are TRBV6-6 and TRBJ2-3; D gene unclear. Germline V gene sequence: CDR1 MNHNY, CDR2 SVGAGI (reference sequence). Trimming pared 5 bases from V and 2 bases from J, leaving 5 bases between. This CDR3 region has 12 residues. The CDR3 coding sequence is TGTGCCAGCAGTCCGACCACAGATACGCAGTATTTT. It encodes CASSPTTDTQYF.

This clonotype was counted many times. The chain links TRBV20-1 to TRBJ2-5; TRBD1 matches 7 bases. Germline V gives CDR1 DFQATT, CDR2 SNEGSKA (reference sequence). Trimming removed 3 bases from V and 5 bases from J; junction bases left unmatched: 9. The CDR3 is made up of 14 amino acids. The CDR3 DNA follows: TGCAGTGCTAGGTGGGGCAGGGGGAGTGAGACCCAGTACTTC. The encoded protein is CSARWGRGSETQYF.

This clonotype was detected only a few times. Germline is not matched at one junction end, which may reflect a read error. The gene calls are TRBV7-7 and TRBJ2-5, with 9 bases identical to TRBD1. The germline gives CDR1 SSHAT, CDR2 FNYEAQ (reference sequence). There are 13 residues in the CDR3. The CDR3: CASSLGLRDRVNF. For the CDR3, the DNA is TGTGCTAGCAGCTTAGGCCTTCGGGACAGGGTAAACTTC.

In this sample, this clonotype turned up a few times. The gene calls are TRBV7-2 and TRBJ2-7; the D is unclear. V lost 3 bases to trimming and J lost 5 bases, with 11 bases between them. The length of the CDR3 is 13 residues. Germline CDR1 reads SGHTA; CDR2 reads FQGNSA. The CDR3 sequence is CASSFSTPHEQYF. The CDR3 DNA follows: TGTGCCAGCAGCTTTTCGACCCCCCACGAGCAGTACTTC.

This clonotype turned up a few times. V is TRBV7-2 and J is TRBJ1-2; D is possibly TRBD1 (6 bases). Germline CDR1 reads SGHTA; CDR2 reads FQGNSA. The CDR3 covers 15 residues. The ends were cut back, 5 bases at V and 7 bases at J, with 20 bases in the middle. DNA of the CDR3: TGTGCCAGCAGCCCTCAAAGCGGGGGGCTCGGTGGCTACACCTTC. Translation gives CASSPQSGGLGGYTF.

J is TRBJ2-7 and V is TRBV5-1, with 7 bases identical to TRBD2. The CDR3 loop spans 14 amino acids. The J segment lost 5 bases and the V segment lost 0 bases, leaving 5 bases of the junction unmatched. The germline gives CDR1 SGHRS, CDR2 YFSETQ. The CDR3 DNA sequence: TGCGCCAGCAGCTTGGCGGGGGGTCTCAACGAGCAGTACTTC. It translates to CASSLAGGLNEQYF.